Listed below are T cell receptor beta chains from one sample, sequenced in a study of CD8 T cells in Susac syndrome. From the immunoSEQ multiplex PCR reads, TCRdb called clonotypes with MiXCR, one entry per CDR3 protein. The sample includes fewer than 90,000 distinct CDR3 sequences, about 93% of them seen just once. Source material: CD8+ T cells from PBMCs. These receptors all come from a human donor with Susac syndrome. The CDR3 runs from the conserved cysteine through the conserved F or W. A D gene is named only where the DNA matches it firmly. The size of a clone is reported for some rows only, either as once, few or many, or as a class for expanded clones.

clone size: NA; J gene: TRBJ2-7; V gene: TRBV4-3; D gene: TRBD2; CDR3 DNA: TGCGCCAGCAGCCAAGATAGCCTAGCGGGAGGGCCAACCCACGAGCAGTACTTC; CDR3 protein: CASSQDSLAGGPTHEQYF
clone size: few; J gene: TRBJ2-7; V gene: TRBV30; D gene: NA; CDR3 DNA: TGTGCCTGGAGTCCACCGGACAGGGAGGGGGGCGAGCAGTACTTC; CDR3 protein: CAWSPPDREGGEQYF
clone size: NA; J gene: TRBJ1-1; V gene: TRBV20-1; D gene: TRBD1; CDR3 DNA: TGCAGTGCTAGAGATTCCAGCTGGGGACAGGAAACTATGAACACTGAAGCTTTCTTT; CDR3 protein: CSARDSSWGQETMNTEAFF
clone size: NA; J gene: TRBJ1-4; V gene: TRBV4-3; D gene: NA; CDR3 DNA: TGCGCCAGCAGCTCCTGGGGGGGGCGCGATGAAAAACTGTTTTTT; CDR3 protein: CASSSWGGRDEKLFF
clone size: NA; J gene: TRBJ2-5; V gene: TRBV28; D gene: TRBD2; CDR3 DNA: TGTGCCAGCAGTTTGATGGCGGGAGGGCCTCAGGAGACCCAGTACTTC; CDR3 protein: CASSLMAGGPQETQYF
clone size: NA; J gene: TRBJ2-5; V gene: TRBV7-2; D gene: NA; CDR3 DNA: TGTGCCAGCAGCTCCTCAGATTATGAGGCGGATCAAGAGACCCAGTACTTC; CDR3 protein: CASSSSDYEADQETQYF
clone size: NA; J gene: TRBJ2-1; V gene: TRBV12-3/TRBV12-4; D gene: NA; CDR3 DNA: TGTGCCAGCAGACAGACAAATGGCTGGGATGAGCAGTTCTTC; CDR3 protein: CASRQTNGWDEQFF
clone size: NA; J gene: TRBJ2-5; V gene: TRBV15; D gene: NA; CDR3 DNA: TGTGCCACCAGCAGAGATTCCCTTAGCTGGGGCCAAGAGACCCAGTACTTC; CDR3 protein: CATSRDSLSWGQETQYF
clone size: NA; J gene: TRBJ2-7; V gene: TRBV2; D gene: TRBD2; CDR3 DNA: TGTGCCAGCCACCCGGGACTAGCCTCCTACGAGCAGTACTTC; CDR3 protein: CASHPGLASYEQYF
clone size: NA; J gene: TRBJ1-1; V gene: TRBV5-4; D gene: NA; CDR3 DNA: TGTGCCAGCAGCCCATCCGGGACCTCGAACACTGAAGCTTTCTTT; CDR3 protein: CASSPSGTSNTEAFF
clone size: NA; J gene: TRBJ2-1; V gene: TRBV5-6; D gene: NA; CDR3 DNA: TGTGCCAGCAGCCCTCTGCGGGAACTAGTAGAGCAGTTCTTC; CDR3 protein: CASSPLRELVEQFF
clone size: NA; J gene: TRBJ2-5; V gene: TRBV29-1; D gene: NA; CDR3 DNA: TGCAGCGTATACGGAGGGGGGGAGACCCAGTACTTC; CDR3 protein: CSVYGGGETQYF
clone size: NA; J gene: TRBJ2-7; V gene: TRBV7-9; D gene: NA; CDR3 DNA: TGTGCCAGCAGCTTAGTGACCGTCAGGCTACCAGAGCAGTACTTC; CDR3 protein: CASSLVTVRLPEQYF
clone size: NA; J gene: TRBJ1-2; V gene: TRBV9; D gene: NA; CDR3 DNA: TGTGCCAGCAGCACCGGCGGGGGCTACACCTTC; CDR3 protein: CASSTGGGYTF
clone size: NA; J gene: TRBJ2-1; V gene: TRBV30; D gene: TRBD2; CDR3 DNA: TGTGCCTGGACGTTCACAGTAGCGGGAGGTCCGGTCTTC; CDR3 protein: CAWTFTVAGGPVF
clone size: once; J gene: TRBJ2-2; V gene: TRBV27; D gene: NA; CDR3 DNA: TGTGCCAGCAGACCCAGGGGGAACACCGGGGAGCTGTTTTTT; CDR3 protein: CASRPRGNTGELFF
clone size: NA; J gene: TRBJ2-1; V gene: TRBV20-1; D gene: NA; CDR3 DNA: TGCAGTGCTAGTGAGCAGGGTTTCAGCTCCTACAATGAGCAGTTCTTC; CDR3 protein: CSASEQGFSSYNEQFF
clone size: NA; J gene: TRBJ2-2; V gene: TRBV4-3; D gene: TRBD2; CDR3 DNA: TGCGCCAGCAGCCAAGAAATCAGGCTAGCGGGGGGGAACGGGGAGCTGTTTTTT; CDR3 protein: CASSQEIRLAGGNGELFF
clone size: NA; J gene: TRBJ1-3; V gene: TRBV20-1; D gene: NA; CDR3 DNA: TGCAGTGCTAGAGGGCGGGGATCTGGAAACACCATATATTTT; CDR3 protein: CSARGRGSGNTIYF
clone size: once; J gene: TRBJ2-2; V gene: TRBV27; D gene: TRBD2; CDR3 DNA: TGTGCCAGCAGTTTCCATAGCGGGAGTCCCGGGGAGCTGTTTTTT; CDR3 protein: CASSFHSGSPGELFF
clone size: NA; J gene: TRBJ2-7; V gene: TRBV4-3; D gene: TRBD2; CDR3 DNA: TGCGCCAGCAGCCACCTTACGGGAGGGAGCTCCTACGAGCAGTACTTC; CDR3 protein: CASSHLTGGSSYEQYF
clone size: NA; J gene: TRBJ2-5; V gene: TRBV7-2; D gene: NA; CDR3 DNA: TGTGCCAGCAGCATGGACAACCAAGAGACCCAGTACTTC; CDR3 protein: CASSMDNQETQYF
clone size: NA; J gene: TRBJ2-7; V gene: TRBV3-1; D gene: NA; CDR3 DNA: TGTGCCAGCAGCCATCTCGGGACCGCGAGCTCCTACGAGCAGTACTTC; CDR3 protein: CASSHLGTASSYEQYF
clone size: once; J gene: TRBJ2-7; V gene: TRBV7-2; D gene: TRBD2; CDR3 DNA: TGTGCCAGCAGCTTTAGCGGGGGAGATGAGCAGTACTTC; CDR3 protein: CASSFSGGDEQYF
clone size: NA; J gene: TRBJ2-5; V gene: TRBV7-8; D gene: NA; CDR3 DNA: TGTGCCAGCAGCCCCCGACGGAACCAAGAGACCCAGTACTTC; CDR3 protein: CASSPRRNQETQYF
clone size: NA; J gene: TRBJ1-2; V gene: TRBV4-1; D gene: NA; CDR3 DNA: TGCGCCAGCAGCCCCGCGCGGCAGGGAGTCCCCTATGGCTACACCTTC; CDR3 protein: CASSPARQGVPYGYTF
clone size: few; J gene: TRBJ2-5; V gene: TRBV27; D gene: NA; CDR3 DNA: TGTGCTAGCAGACAGTTTTTGGAAACTGACGAGACCCAGTACTTC; CDR3 protein: CASRQFLETDETQYF
clone size: NA; J gene: TRBJ2-5; V gene: TRBV6-5; D gene: NA; CDR3 DNA: TGTGCCAGCAGTCGGACAGACGGGTGGGACTTC; CDR3 protein: CASSRTDGWDF
clone size: NA; J gene: TRBJ1-2; V gene: TRBV19; D gene: NA; CDR3 DNA: TGTGCCACGGAAGGACAGATTAACTATGGCTACACCTTC; CDR3 protein: CATEGQINYGYTF
clone size: NA; J gene: TRBJ2-7; V gene: TRBV30; D gene: TRBD1; CDR3 DNA: TGTGCCTGGAGCACCGGGACAGGGCTCTACGAGCAGTACTTC; CDR3 protein: CAWSTGTGLYEQYF
clone size: once; J gene: TRBJ2-1; V gene: TRBV3-1; D gene: TRBD2; CDR3 DNA: TGTGCCAGCAGCCAAGATTTACTAGCGGGCATTGAGCAGTTCTTC; CDR3 protein: CASSQDLLAGIEQFF
clone size: NA; J gene: TRBJ2-5; V gene: TRBV24-1; D gene: TRBD2; CDR3 DNA: TGTGCCACCAGTGATTTGCGGGTCCCGGGAGGTAAAGAGACCCAGTACTTC; CDR3 protein: CATSDLRVPGGKETQYF
clone size: few; J gene: TRBJ2-1; V gene: TRBV14; D gene: NA; CDR3 DNA: TGTGCCAGCAGCCCCGGAGCCTCCTACAATGAGCAGTTCTTC; CDR3 protein: CASSPGASYNEQFF
clone size: once; J gene: TRBJ2-3; V gene: TRBV5-6; D gene: NA; CDR3 DNA: TGTGCCAGCAGCTTGTGGGATACGCAGTATTTT; CDR3 protein: CASSLWDTQYF
clone size: NA; J gene: TRBJ2-7; V gene: TRBV15; D gene: NA; CDR3 DNA: TGTGCCACCAGCCCTAAAGCGCCCCCAATGCCGCAGTACTTC; CDR3 protein: CATSPKAPPMPQYF
clone size: NA; J gene: TRBJ1-1; V gene: TRBV4-1; D gene: NA; CDR3 DNA: TGCGCCAGCAGCCAAGATAAGGGCACCCGGCCGAACACTGAAGCTTTCTTT; CDR3 protein: CASSQDKGTRPNTEAFF
clone size: once; J gene: TRBJ2-5; V gene: TRBV7-8; D gene: NA; CDR3 DNA: TGTGCCAGCAGCTTCGCCGTCGATCGCGAGACCCAGTACTTC; CDR3 protein: CASSFAVDRETQYF
clone size: NA; J gene: TRBJ2-2; V gene: TRBV12-3/TRBV12-4; D gene: NA; CDR3 DNA: TGTGCCAGCAGCTCGAGTCTTGGGACCGGGGAGCTGTTTTTT; CDR3 protein: CASSSSLGTGELFF
clone size: NA; J gene: TRBJ2-7; V gene: TRBV4-3; D gene: NA; CDR3 DNA: TGCGCCAGCAGCCAAGGCCGAGGGGGGGTCTACGAGCAGTACTTC; CDR3 protein: CASSQGRGGVYEQYF
clone size: NA; J gene: TRBJ2-7; V gene: TRBV29-1; D gene: NA; CDR3 DNA: TGCAGCGTACGGGGATCCTACGAGCAGTACTTC; CDR3 protein: CSVRGSYEQYF